The rows below give T cell receptor beta chains drawn from one sample of a study of OX40 agonist ivuxolimab in advanced cancers. Profiling relied on immunoSEQ multiplex PCR, and the TCRdb table lists in-frame clones only, not all of them. The sample includes roughly 64,000 clones, 84% of them seen just once. This material consisted of CD4+ or CD8+ T cells sorted from blood, taken in a trial of the OX40 agonist ivuxolimab. Receptors originate from an adult with an advanced solid tumor such as melanoma, head and neck, liver or kidney cancer. Both conserved end residues are part of each CDR3. A D gene is named only where the DNA matches it firmly. Clone size is given for some rows only: seen once, a few or many times, or a class if the clone is expanded.

v_gene	abundance	len	j_gene	d_gene	CDR3aa	CDR3nt
TRBV6-6	NA	15	TRBJ1-5	TRBD1	CASSRTGGRDQPQHF	TGTGCCAGCAGCCGGACAGGGGGCCGGGATCAGCCCCAGCATTTT
TRBV5-1	NA	14	TRBJ2-7	NA	CASSFDNPSYEQYF	TGCGCCAGCAGCTTTGACAATCCCTCCTACGAGCAGTACTTC
TRBV5-1	NA	14	TRBJ1-4	NA	CASSLDAGSEKLFF	TGCGCCAGCAGCTTGGACGCAGGGTCCGAAAAACTGTTTTTT
TRBV30	NA	15	TRBJ1-4	TRBD1	CAWRVWDRGPEKLFF	TGTGCCTGGAGGGTTTGGGACAGGGGGCCTGAAAAACTGTTTTTT
TRBV5-4	NA	15	TRBJ2-7	TRBD1	CASSTGGDRGYEQYF	TGTGCCAGCAGCACCGGGGGCGACAGGGGCTACGAGCAGTACTTC
TRBV5-6	once	17	TRBJ1-2	TRBD1	CASSYRETGTGRSGYTF	TGTGCCAGCAGCTACCGCGAGACCGGGACAGGGAGAAGCGGCTACACCTTC
TRBV30	NA	13	TRBJ1-1	NA	CAWSVLGDTEAFF	TGTGCCTGGAGTGTATTGGGAGACACTGAAGCTTTCTTT
TRBV7-9	NA	16	TRBJ2-3	NA	CASSLGTGHSTDTQYF	TGTGCCAGCAGCTTAGGAACAGGGCATAGCACAGATACGCAGTATTTT
TRBV2	NA	15	TRBJ1-4	TRBD1	CASSTLQGGEEKLFF	TGTGCCAGCAGCACACTACAGGGGGGGGAAGAAAAACTGTTTTTT
TRBV18	NA	14	TRBJ1-1	TRBD1	CASSPDRVYTEAFF	TGTGCCAGCTCACCAGACAGGGTTTACACTGAAGCTTTCTTT
TRBV11-3	NA	16	TRBJ2-2	NA	CASSLNDASNTGELFF	TGTGCCAGCAGTCTCAACGACGCCTCGAACACCGGGGAGCTGTTTTTT
TRBV2	few	13	TRBJ1-2	TRBD1	CASSTETGHGYTF	TGTGCCAGCAGTACGGAGACAGGGCACGGCTACACCTTC